Shown below are 17 T cell receptor beta chains from a single sample sequenced in a study of shared clonotypes between healthy human individuals. The method was immunoSEQ multiplex PCR; TCRdb's version includes in-frame clones alone and lacks a portion of them. The table has about 470,000 clones, 70% to 80% seen once. The sample comprised PBMCs. Source of these receptors: a middle-aged woman in good health. Some clones in this sample may be carry-over from other donors' samples.

In its sample, this clone was seen a few times. The chain combines TRBV15 with TRBJ2-3; 10 positions match TRBD2. V gave up 5 bases and J gave up 0 bases; unmatched junction bases: 2. Germline V gene data show CDR1 as LNHNV and CDR2 as YYDKDF (reference sequence). The CDR3 length is 15 residues. The CDR3 here is CATSSGLASTDTQYF. The CDR3 DNA sequence: TGTGCCACCAGCTCGGGACTAGCGAGCACAGATACGCAGTATTTT.

The V call is TRBV4-2, the J call TRBJ1-2; 8 bases are shared with TRBD1. With V trimmed by 5 bases and J by 4 bases, 6 bases remained unmatched. Germline V CDR1 and CDR2: LGHNA, YNFKEQ. This CDR3 has 14 residues. The CDR3 DNA reads TGTGCCAGCAGCTATACCGGGACAGGCTATGGCTACACCTTC. This codes for CASSYTGTGYGYTF.

V gene TRBV6-5 combines with J gene TRBJ1-2; D is undetermined. V dropped 6 bases and J dropped 5 bases, with 16 bases sitting between them. The germline V gene encodes CDR1 MNHEY and CDR2 SVGAGI. The CDR3 loop spans 14 amino acids. Written as DNA, the CDR3 is TGTGCCAGCAGCTCCCGAACGCTTCGGTATGGCTACACCTTC. It specifies CASSSRTLRYGYTF.

The chain combines TRBV11-3 with TRBJ2-7; TRBD1 matches 12 bases. Germline values: CDR1 SGHNT, CDR2 YENEEA. The CDR3 covers 14 residues. After removal of 6 bases from V and 6 bases from J, the junction contained 6 bases not matched to a gene. The chain's CDR3 is CASSAGTGGREQYF. CDR3 bases: TGTGCCAGCAGTGCCGGGACAGGGGGCCGCGAGCAGTACTTC.

This clone was observed a single time. A read error is likely here: a far larger clone is one base away. This chain connects TRBV7-8 to TRBJ2-1; D possibly corresponds to TRBD1 (6 bases). Between the trimmed V and J ends, which lost 8 bases and 9 bases, there was a span of 17 bases. The CDR3 is 13 residues long. The germline gives CDR1 SGHVS, CDR2 FQNEAQ. DNA of the CDR3: TGTGCCAGCGGCATTCGTGACAGGCGTGAGCAGTTCTTC. Its protein product is CASGIRDRREQFF.

V usage is TRBV5-1 and J usage is TRBJ2-1; unclear D gene. CDR3 length: 12 amino acids. The germline V and J ends were trimmed by 0 bases and 9 bases, with 7 bases remaining between them. Germline V gene lookup returns CDR1 SGHRS and CDR2 YFSETQ. The CDR3 loop reads CASSLGSGEQFF. The CDR3 DNA is TGCGCCAGCAGCTTGGGGAGTGGTGAGCAGTTCTTC.

The V call is TRBV2, the J call TRBJ2-7; 11 bases map to TRBD1. Germline loops: CDR1 SNHLY, CDR2 FYNNEI. The ends lost 6 bases at V and 6 bases at J; junction bases unmatched: 7. The CDR3 has 14 amino acids. CDR3 sequence (DNA): TGTGCCAGCAGCGCCGGGACAGGGGGGCTCGAGCAGTACTTC. It translates to CASSAGTGGLEQYF.

The chain recombines TRBV9 with TRBJ2-7; 7 bases match TRBD1. After removal of 5 bases from V and 3 bases from J, the junction contained 11 bases not matched to a gene. Germline V gene data show CDR1 as SGDLS and CDR2 as YYNGEE. The CDR3 runs to 15 residues. The CDR3 DNA is TGTGCCAGCAGTCCAAACAGGGGCCTCTTCTACGAGCAGTACTTC. This sequence encodes CASSPNRGLFYEQYF.

This rearrangement joins TRBV28 to TRBJ1-6, with D unresolved. Looked up from germline, CDR1 is MDHEN and CDR2 is SYDVKM. The CDR3 spans 16 residues. V was pared by 5 bases and J by 0 bases, with 11 bases between. CDR3 sequence reads: CASSSWTASYNSPLHF. The CDR3 nucleotides are TGTGCCAGCAGTAGCTGGACGGCCTCCTATAATTCACCCCTCCACTTT.

The V call is TRBV2, the J call TRBJ1-5; 7 bases line up with TRBD1. The CDR3 extends over 14 amino acids. The J segment lost 7 bases and the V segment lost 3 bases, leaving 6 bases of the junction unmatched. The germline V gene has CDR1 SNHLY and CDR2 FYNNEI. The CDR3 is CASSEEGAGQPQHF. As DNA, the CDR3 is TGTGCCAGCAGTGAGGAGGGGGCGGGCCAGCCCCAGCATTTT.

CDR3 DNA sequence: TGCAGCGTTACCTCGACAGGGCTCGCTTTCTTT. This codes for CSVTSTGLAFF. J is TRBJ1-1 and V is TRBV29-1; 7 nucleotides agree with TRBD1. Germline CDR1 SQVTM, CDR2 ANQGSEA. The trim removed 5 bases at V and 11 bases at J, leaving 8 bases unmatched. CDR3 length: 11 amino acids.

This chain links TRBV5-6 with TRBJ1-1; the D is unclear. Germline CDR1 reads SGHDT; CDR2 reads YYEEEE. The CDR3 is made up of 11 amino acids. The V end was cut by 1 base, the J end by 12 bases, with 10 bases between. The CDR3 loop reads CASSLNGLTFF. The CDR3 region has the DNA TGTGCCAGCAGCTTGAATGGGTTAACTTTCTTT.

The rearrangement uses TRBV9 and TRBJ1-5; the match to TRBD1 covers 7 bases. J lost 6 bases, V lost 4 bases, and 7 bases had no gene match. Per the germline V gene, CDR1 is SGDLS and CDR2 is YYNGEE. This CDR3 comprises 14 residues. DNA for the CDR3: TGTGCCAGCAGCCGGACAGGTTCGGCTCAGCCCCAGCATTTT. Translated, it gives CASSRTGSAQPQHF.

In regard to this clone: A clone one base away is much larger, so this may be a read error. This chain links TRBV7-3 with TRBJ1-5, with D uncertain. The CDR3 spans 13 residues. Trimming shortened V by 3 bases and J by 2 bases, and 5 bases separated the two germline ends. Germline V lookup: CDR1 SGHTA, CDR2 FQGTGA. The DNA for the CDR3 is TGTGCCAGCAGCTTCGGGGGCAATCAGCCCCAGCATTTT. Its protein is CASSFGGNQPQHF.

V is TRBV7-6 and J is TRBJ2-5; 7 bases map to TRBD2. Germline assignment: CDR1 SGHVS and CDR2 FNYEAQ. The CDR3 is 17 amino acids. The V gene end was trimmed by 1 base and the J gene end by 5 bases; junction bases not matched to a gene: 13. The chain's CDR3 is CASSLVGGRSFRETQYF. The CDR3 nucleotides are TGTGCCAGCAGCTTAGTGGGCGGGAGAAGTTTCCGGGAGACCCAGTACTTC.

To note about this clone: The sample holds other DNA sequences that translate to the same CDR3. The J gene is TRBJ1-2, the V gene TRBV9; TRBD1 might be the D (5 bases). V dropped 4 bases and J dropped 4 bases, with 11 bases sitting between them. This CDR3 contains 13 residues. Per germline, CDR1 SGDLS and CDR2 YYNGEE. In DNA, the CDR3 is TGTGCCAGCAGCCTCGGGACGGGCTATGGCTACACCTTC. Translation gives CASSLGTGYGYTF.

This clone was seen a few times. The chain joins TRBV7-2 to TRBJ2-3; perhaps D is TRBD1 or TRBD2 (5 bases each). Trimming removed 5 bases at V and 5 bases at J, with 17 bases between. CDR1 and CDR2 (germline): SGHTA, FQGNSA. CDR3 length: 15 residues. The CDR3 loop reads CASSLRGPSGDTQYF. The CDR3 DNA reads TGTGCCAGCAGCCTCCGGGGACCGTCGGGAGATACGCAGTATTTT.